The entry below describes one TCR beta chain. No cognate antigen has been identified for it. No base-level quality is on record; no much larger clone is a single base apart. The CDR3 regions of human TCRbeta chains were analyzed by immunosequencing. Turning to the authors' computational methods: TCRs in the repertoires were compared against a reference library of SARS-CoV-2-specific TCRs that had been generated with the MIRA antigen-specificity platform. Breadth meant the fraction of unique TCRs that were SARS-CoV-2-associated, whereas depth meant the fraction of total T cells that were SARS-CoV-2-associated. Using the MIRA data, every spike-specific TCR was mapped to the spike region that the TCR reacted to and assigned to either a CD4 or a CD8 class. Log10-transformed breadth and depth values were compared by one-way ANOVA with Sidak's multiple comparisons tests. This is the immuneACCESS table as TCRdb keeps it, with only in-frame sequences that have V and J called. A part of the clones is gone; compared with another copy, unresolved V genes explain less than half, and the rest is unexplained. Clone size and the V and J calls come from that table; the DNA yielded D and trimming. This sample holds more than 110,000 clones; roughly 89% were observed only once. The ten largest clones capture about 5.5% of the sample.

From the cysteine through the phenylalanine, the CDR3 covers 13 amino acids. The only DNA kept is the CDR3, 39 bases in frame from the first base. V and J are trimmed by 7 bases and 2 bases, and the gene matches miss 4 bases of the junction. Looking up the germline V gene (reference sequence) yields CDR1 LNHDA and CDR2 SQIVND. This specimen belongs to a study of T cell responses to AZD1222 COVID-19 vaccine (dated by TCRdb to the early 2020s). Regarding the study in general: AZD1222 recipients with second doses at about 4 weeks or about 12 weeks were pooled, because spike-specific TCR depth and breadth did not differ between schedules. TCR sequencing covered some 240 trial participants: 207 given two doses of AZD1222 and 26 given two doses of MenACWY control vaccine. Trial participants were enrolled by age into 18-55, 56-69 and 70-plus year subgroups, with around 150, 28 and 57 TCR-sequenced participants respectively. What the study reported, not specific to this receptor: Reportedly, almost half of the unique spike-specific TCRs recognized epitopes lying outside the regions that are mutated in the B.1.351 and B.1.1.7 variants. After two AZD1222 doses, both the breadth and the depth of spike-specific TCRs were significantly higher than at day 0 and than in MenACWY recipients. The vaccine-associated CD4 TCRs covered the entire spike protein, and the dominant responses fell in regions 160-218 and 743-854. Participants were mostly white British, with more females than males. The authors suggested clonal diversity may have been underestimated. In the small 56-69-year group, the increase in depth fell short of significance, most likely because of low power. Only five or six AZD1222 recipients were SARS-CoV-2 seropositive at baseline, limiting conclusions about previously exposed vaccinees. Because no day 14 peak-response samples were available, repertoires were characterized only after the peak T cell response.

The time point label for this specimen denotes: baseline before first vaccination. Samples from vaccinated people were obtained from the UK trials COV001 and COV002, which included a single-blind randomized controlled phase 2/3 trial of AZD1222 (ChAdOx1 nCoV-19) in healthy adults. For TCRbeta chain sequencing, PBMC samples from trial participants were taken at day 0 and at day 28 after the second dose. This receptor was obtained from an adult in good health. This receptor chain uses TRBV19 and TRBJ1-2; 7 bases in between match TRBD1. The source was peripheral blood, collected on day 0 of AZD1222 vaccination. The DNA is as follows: TGTGCCAGTACCTCGGGACAGAACTATGGCTACACCTTC. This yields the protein CASTSGQNYGYTF.